This T cell receptor beta chain appears in the sequencing data of a study of cytomegalovirus exposure and HLA in healthy donors. The PCR had 60 Vbeta and 13 Jbeta primers. This table comes from immunoSEQ multiplex PCR, and its TCRdb copy is limited to in-frame clones, with some not included. This sample has about 200,000 clones, with 70% found just once. The CDR3 spans 14 residues. The V and J ends lost 5 bases and 4 bases, in that order; junction bases with no gene match: 5. The germline V gene encodes CDR1 MNHNS and CDR2 SASEGT. This rearrangement joins TRBV6-1 to TRBJ2-1; TRBD2 matches at 7 bases. The sequencing sample was made of PBMCs. The receptor was isolated from a middle-aged man in good health and CMV-seropositive. CDR3 in DNA: TGTGCCAGCAGTTTTCCGGGACTATACAATGAGCAGTTCTTC. As protein: CASSFPGLYNEQFF.